This TCR beta chain comes out of a study of metastatic and nonmetastatic thyroid tumors. At least ten counts were recorded for this clone. This CDR3 has 14 residues. Germline CDR1 and CDR2: PRHDT and FYEKMQ (reference sequence). V lost 3 bases and J lost 3; bases outside the gene matches: 3. No patient had received any treatment before thyroid surgery. As processed by the authors: Clinicopathological groups of papillary thyroid cancer showed CDR3 differences that were used to build a distant-metastasis classifier. TCRdb used MiXCR to call clones anew from the PCR reads. TCRdb's processing, not the authors', yielded these V and J calls. Among about 40,000 clones listed, 15% to 20% were seen once.

The sequence was obtained from a female donor with papillary thyroid cancer or a benign thyroid nodule (not recorded which). Some clones in this sample may be carry-over from other donors' samples. Sequencing was done on a sample of blood. The chain employs TRBV13 and TRBJ2-3; TRBD2 matches 7 bases. CDR3 protein: CASSFKLATDTQYF. CDR3 DNA sequence: TGTGCCAGCAGCTTCAAACTAGCGACAGATACGCAGTATTTT.